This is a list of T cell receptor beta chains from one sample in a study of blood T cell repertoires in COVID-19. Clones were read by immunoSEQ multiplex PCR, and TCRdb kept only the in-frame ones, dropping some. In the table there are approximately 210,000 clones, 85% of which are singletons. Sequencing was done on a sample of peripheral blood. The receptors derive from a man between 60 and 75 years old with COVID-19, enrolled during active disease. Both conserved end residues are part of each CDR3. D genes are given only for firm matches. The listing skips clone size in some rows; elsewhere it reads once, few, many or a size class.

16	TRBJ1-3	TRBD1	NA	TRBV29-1	TGCAGCGTTTCGTTAGGACAGGGGAATTCTGGAAACACCATATATTTT	CSVSLGQGNSGNTIYF
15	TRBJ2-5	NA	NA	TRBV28	TGTGCCAGCAGAGACCCGGGACTCCTTAAAGAGACCCAGTACTTC	CASRDPGLLKETQYF
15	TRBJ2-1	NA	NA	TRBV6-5	TGTGCCACCTATTCTTCCGGTATAGTTTCATATGAGCAGTTCTTC	CATYSSGIVSYEQFF
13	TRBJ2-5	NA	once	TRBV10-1	TGCGCCAGCAGTGAGTTTCAGAAAGAGACCCAGTACTTC	CASSEFQKETQYF
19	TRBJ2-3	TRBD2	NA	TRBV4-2	TGTGCCAGCAGCCAAGATTCCCCTAGCGGGCGGTGGGGGACGGATACGCAGTATTTT	CASSQDSPSGRWGTDTQYF
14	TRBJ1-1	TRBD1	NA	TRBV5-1	TGCGCCAGCAGGAGTGGACAGGTTAACACTGAAGCTTTCTTT	CASRSGQVNTEAFF
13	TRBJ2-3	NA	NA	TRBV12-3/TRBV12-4	TGTGCCAGCAGTAGGGGAAGCACAGATACGCAGTATTTT	CASSRGSTDTQYF
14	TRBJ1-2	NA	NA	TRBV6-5	TGTGCCGTCCCCAGGGCACCTTCTAACTATGGCTACACCTTC	CAVPRAPSNYGYTF
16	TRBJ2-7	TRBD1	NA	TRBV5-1	TGCGCCAGCAGCCCTAGACAGGGGTCCTCCCGATACGAGCAGTACTTC	CASSPRQGSSRYEQYF
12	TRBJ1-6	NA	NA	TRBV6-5	TGTGCCAGCAGTTACTCGACGGGGGCCCTCCACTTT	CASSYSTGALHF
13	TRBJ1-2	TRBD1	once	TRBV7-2	TGTGCCAGCAGCTCGGGACAGAACTATGGCTACACCTTC	CASSSGQNYGYTF
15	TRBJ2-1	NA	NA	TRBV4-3	TGCGCCAGCAGCCAAGATACGGGTTCCTACAATGAGCAGTTCTTC	CASSQDTGSYNEQFF
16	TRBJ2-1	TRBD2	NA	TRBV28	TGTGCCAGCAGTCTGGGACTAGCGGGAGGAGGCAATGAGCAGTTCTTC	CASSLGLAGGGNEQFF
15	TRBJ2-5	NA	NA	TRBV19	TGTGCCAGTAGTTTCAGAGGGAGTGCTGGCGAGACCCAGTACTTC	CASSFRGSAGETQYF
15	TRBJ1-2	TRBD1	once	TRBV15	TGTGCCACCAGACCGGACAGGGGACTTAGCTATGGCTACACCTTC	CATRPDRGLSYGYTF
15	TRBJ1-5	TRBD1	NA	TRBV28	TGTGCCAGCAGTTTAGGGACAGGGGATAGGAGGCCCCAGCATTTT	CASSLGTGDRRPQHF
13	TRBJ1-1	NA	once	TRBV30	TGTGCCTGGAGGCGGTCTGCGAACACTGAAGCTTTCTTT	CAWRRSANTEAFF
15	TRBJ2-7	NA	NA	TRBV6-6	TGTGCCAGCAGTCCATCTAGCGCGAGCTCCTACGAGCAGTACTTC	CASSPSSASSYEQYF
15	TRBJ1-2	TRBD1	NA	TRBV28	TGTGCCAGCAGTCAGCCACAGGGGGGAATATATGGCTACACCTTC	CASSQPQGGIYGYTF
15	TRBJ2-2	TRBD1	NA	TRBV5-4	TGTGCCAGCAGCGGGGGACAGGGTTTGTCCGGGGAGCTGTTTTTT	CASSGGQGLSGELFF
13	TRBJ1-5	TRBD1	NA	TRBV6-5	TGTGCCAGCGGGGGACAGAGTTATCAGCCCCAGCATTTT	CASGGQSYQPQHF
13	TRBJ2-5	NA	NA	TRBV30	TGTGCCTGGAGTTTGTCAGTCCAAGAGACCCAGTACTTC	CAWSLSVQETQYF
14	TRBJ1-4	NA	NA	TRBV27	TGTGCCAGCAGTTTCGAGGGCTTTAGTGAAAAACTGTTTTTT	CASSFEGFSEKLFF
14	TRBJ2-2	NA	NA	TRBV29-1	TGCAGCGTTGATGGGGGCAAGGGCGCCGGGGAGCTGTTTTTT	CSVDGGKGAGELFF
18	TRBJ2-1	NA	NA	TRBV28	TGTGCCAGCAGTTTAGAGCATACAGGGCCCTTTACCTACAATGAGCAGTTCTTC	CASSLEHTGPFTYNEQFF
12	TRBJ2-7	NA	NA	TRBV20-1	TGCAGTGCTAGTTGGCAAGCCTACGAGCAGTACTTC	CSASWQAYEQYF
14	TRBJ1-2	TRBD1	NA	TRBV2	TGTGCCAGCAGTGACAAAGTGACAGGGAATGGCTACACCTTC	CASSDKVTGNGYTF
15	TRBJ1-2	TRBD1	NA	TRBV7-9	TGTGCCAGCAGCTTATTGAGTGGGACAGAGTATGGCTACACCTTC	CASSLLSGTEYGYTF
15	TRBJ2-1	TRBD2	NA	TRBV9	TGTGCCAGCAGCGTATTTAGCGGGTCCTACAATGAGCAGTTCTTC	CASSVFSGSYNEQFF
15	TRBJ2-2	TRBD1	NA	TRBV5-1	TGCGCCAGCAGCTTGGAGGGACAGGCCGCCGGGGAGCTGTTTTTT	CASSLEGQAAGELFF
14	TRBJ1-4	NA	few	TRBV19	TGTGCCAGTAGTCAGGGCGCCGAGAATGAAAAACTGTTTTTT	CASSQGAENEKLFF
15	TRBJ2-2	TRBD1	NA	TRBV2	TGTGCCAGCGCAACAGGGGGCCCGAACACCGGGGAGCTGTTTTTT	CASATGGPNTGELFF
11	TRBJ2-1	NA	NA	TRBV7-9	TGTGCCCTCGCAAGCTCGGATGAGCAGTTCTTC	CALASSDEQFF
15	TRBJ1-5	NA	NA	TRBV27	TGTGCCAGCAGTTTACTCGGGGGAAGCAATCAGCCCCAGCATTTT	CASSLLGGSNQPQHF
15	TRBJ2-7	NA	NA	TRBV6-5	TGTGCCAGCAGTTACCGGGTTGGAGGGCGCTACGAGCAGTACTTC	CASSYRVGGRYEQYF
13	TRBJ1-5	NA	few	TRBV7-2	TGTGCCAGCAGCCCAAACAGGGATCAGCCCCAGCATTTT	CASSPNRDQPQHF
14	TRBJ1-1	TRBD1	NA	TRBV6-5	TGTGCCAGCAGTTTGGACAGGGGGGTTACTGAAGCTTTCTTT	CASSLDRGVTEAFF
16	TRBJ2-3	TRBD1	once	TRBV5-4	TGTGCCAGCAGCTTGAGGACAGGGGGTATCACAGATACGCAGTATTTT	CASSLRTGGITDTQYF
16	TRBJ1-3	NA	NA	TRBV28	TGTGCCAGCAGTCACCCCTGGAGGCTCTCTGGAAACACCATATATTTT	CASSHPWRLSGNTIYF
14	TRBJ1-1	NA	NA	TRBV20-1	TGCAGTGCTAGTAATGGGCAGATGAACACTGAAGCTTTCTTT	CSASNGQMNTEAFF
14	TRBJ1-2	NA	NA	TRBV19	TGTGCCAGTAGTATAGACAGGTCTAACTATGGCTACACCTTC	CASSIDRSNYGYTF
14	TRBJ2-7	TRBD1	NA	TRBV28	TGTGCCAGCAGCACAAGGCCGGGACAGGGCGAGCAGTACTTC	CASSTRPGQGEQYF
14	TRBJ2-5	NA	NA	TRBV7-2	TGTGCCAGCAGCTTATTCGGTAGGGGAGAGACCCAGTACTTC	CASSLFGRGETQYF
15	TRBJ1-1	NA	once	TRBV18	TGTGCCAGCTCACCGAGGGGACTCTCTAACACTGAAGCTTTCTTT	CASSPRGLSNTEAFF
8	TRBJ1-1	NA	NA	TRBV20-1	TGCAAGCTCACTGAAGCTTTCTTT	CKLTEAFF
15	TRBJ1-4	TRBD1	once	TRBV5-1	TGCGCCAGCAGCCACAACAGGGGTTATAATGAAAAACTGTTTTTT	CASSHNRGYNEKLFF
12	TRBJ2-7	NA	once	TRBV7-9	TGTGCCAGCAGCTTACCACACTACGAGCAGTACTTC	CASSLPHYEQYF
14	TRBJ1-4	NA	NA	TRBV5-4	TGTGCCAGCAGCCTGACAACAACTAATGAAAAACTGTTTTTT	CASSLTTTNEKLFF
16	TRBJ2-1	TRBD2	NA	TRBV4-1	TGCGCCAGCAGCCCAGGACGGGAGGGCCGCAACAATGAGCAGTTCTTC	CASSPGREGRNNEQFF
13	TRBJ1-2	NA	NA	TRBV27	TGTGCCAGCAGCCGCAGGCGGGTAGGTGGCTACACCTTC	CASSRRRVGGYTF
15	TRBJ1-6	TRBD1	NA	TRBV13	TGTGCCAGCGGGAAAACGGGACAGTATAATTCACCCCTCCACTTT	CASGKTGQYNSPLHF
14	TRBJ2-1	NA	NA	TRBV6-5	TGTGCCAGCAGTACCTCAGGGTGGGCTGATGAGCAGTTCTTC	CASSTSGWADEQFF